This is a list of T cell receptor beta chains from one sample in a study of cytomegalovirus exposure and HLA in healthy donors. Assay used: immunoSEQ multiplex PCR; TCRdb lists only in-frame clones, some missing. The table records under 150,000 clones, 81% of them present only once. Sequences were obtained from PBMCs. The receptors derive from a young woman in good health and CMV-seronegative. CDR3s include the opening cysteine and the closing phenylalanine or tryptophan. The D gene is left open where the match is weak. The size entry is marked missing in some rows and otherwise reads once, few, many or a size class.

j_gene | v_gene | abundance | d_gene | CDR3nt | CDR3aa
TRBJ1-1 | TRBV4-1 | NA | NA | TGCGCCAGCAGCCAAGGGCGAATCTCGGGTTTAATGAACACTGAAGCTTTCTTT | CASSQGRISGLMNTEAFF
TRBJ2-3 | TRBV19 | NA | NA | TGTGCCAGTAGTATGGATGTGGAGGGTGGTTCAGATACGCAGTATTTT | CASSMDVEGGSDTQYF
TRBJ2-7 | TRBV28 | NA | TRBD2 | TGTGCCAGCGGATGGACTAGCGGGAGATTACAGCAGTACTTC | CASGWTSGRLQQYF
TRBJ2-7 | TRBV10-3 | NA | TRBD2 | TGTGCCATCAGTACCAGCGGGGGCTCCTACGAGCAGTACTTC | CAISTSGGSYEQYF
TRBJ2-1 | TRBV14 | NA | NA | TGTGCCAGCAGCCAAGAAGCACGGTTCTCAGGCGCGGAGCAGTTCTTC | CASSQEARFSGAEQFF
TRBJ2-1 | TRBV6-1 | NA | TRBD2 | TGTGCCAGCAGTGCCGATCCCGGGACTAGCGGGAGAAATGAGCAGTTCTTC | CASSADPGTSGRNEQFF
TRBJ2-3 | TRBV5-1 | NA | NA | TGCGCCAGCAGCTTCTCGGGACACGCCACAGATACGCAGTATTTT | CASSFSGHATDTQYF
TRBJ1-5 | TRBV28 | NA | TRBD1 | TGTGCCAGCAGTAGGACAGGATATCAGCCCCAGCATTTT | CASSRTGYQPQHF
TRBJ2-7 | TRBV5-5 | NA | TRBD1 | TGTGCCAGCAGCTATACACAGGGGGCGGGATACGAGCAGTACTTC | CASSYTQGAGYEQYF
TRBJ2-1 | TRBV19 | NA | TRBD1 | TGTGCCAGTAGTGTCTCCGGGACAGGGTATAGTGAGCAGTTCTTC | CASSVSGTGYSEQFF
TRBJ1-2 | TRBV7-9 | NA | TRBD1 | TGTGCCAGCAGCAGTGACAGGGAGCGGGGGTCTAACTATGGCTACACCTTC | CASSSDRERGSNYGYTF
TRBJ2-5 | TRBV5-1 | NA | TRBD1 | TGCGCCAGCAGCCCGATACAGGGGTTTAGGGAGACCCAGTACTTC | CASSPIQGFRETQYF
TRBJ2-7 | TRBV29-1 | NA | TRBD1 | TGCAGCGTTGAAGATAAGGACAGGAGCTCCTACGAGCAGTACTTC | CSVEDKDRSSYEQYF
TRBJ2-5 | TRBV7-9 | NA | TRBD2 | TGTGCCAGCAGCCCCTTAGCGGGAAGGATAATCCAAGAGACCCAGTACTTC | CASSPLAGRIIQETQYF
TRBJ2-7 | TRBV7-8 | NA | TRBD2 | TGTGCCAGCAGCTTAGTGTTTAGCGGGGACCTGGGGTACGAGCAGTACTTC | CASSLVFSGDLGYEQYF
TRBJ2-7 | TRBV5-6 | NA | NA | TGTGCCAGCAGCTTGGGAGTGTCCCCCTACGAGCAGTACTTC | CASSLGVSPYEQYF
TRBJ2-5 | TRBV28 | NA | TRBD1 | TGTGCCAGCAGTCCTTACTCCGGGACAGGAGAGCTCTACTTC | CASSPYSGTGELYF
TRBJ2-7 | TRBV4-1 | NA | NA | TGCGCCAGCAGCCCGACGGAGGGCAAATACGAGCAGTACTTC | CASSPTEGKYEQYF
TRBJ2-7 | TRBV11-2 | NA | TRBD2 | TGTGCCAGCAGCTTATTTCCGGGACTAGCAGCCTCCGAGCAGTACTTC | CASSLFPGLAASEQYF
TRBJ2-4 | TRBV10-3 | NA | TRBD1 | TGTGCCGCAGCATCAGACAGGGACATTAAAAACATTCAGTACTTC | CAAASDRDIKNIQYF
TRBJ2-6 | TRBV27 | NA | NA | TGTGCCAGCAGTTTAGGGCCCATGTATTCTGGGGCCAACGTCCTGACTTTC | CASSLGPMYSGANVLTF
TRBJ2-7 | TRBV20-1 | NA | TRBD1 | TGCAGTGCTACTACAGGGGCAAAGAGGCTTTTC | CSATTGAKRLF
TRBJ2-7 | TRBV4-3 | NA | TRBD1 | TGCGCCAGCAGCCATAGGACAGGGGGTATGTACGGGCAGTACTTC | CASSHRTGGMYGQYF
TRBJ1-1 | TRBV5-1 | NA | TRBD1 | TGCGCCAGCAGGACAGGGGTCCAGAACACTGAAGCTTTCTTT | CASRTGVQNTEAFF
TRBJ2-7 | TRBV2 | NA | TRBD1 | TGTGCCAGCAGGAGAACGGGACAGGGAGATTACGAGCAGTACTTC | CASRRTGQGDYEQYF
TRBJ2-2 | TRBV27 | NA | TRBD2 | TGTGCCAGCAGTTGGACTAGTAGGACCGGGGAGCTGTTTTTT | CASSWTSRTGELFF
TRBJ2-1 | TRBV13 | few | TRBD2 | TGTGCCAGCGTGAAGACTAGCGGGAGTGATGAGCAGTTCTTC | CASVKTSGSDEQFF
TRBJ2-5 | TRBV5-5 | NA | NA | TGTGCCAGCAGCCATCTGACAGACCAAGAGACCCAGTACTTC | CASSHLTDQETQYF
TRBJ1-2 | TRBV6-5 | NA | TRBD1 | TGTGCCAGCCGGAAACTTGCAGGGGGCTGTGGCTACACCTTC | CASRKLAGGCGYTF
TRBJ2-3 | TRBV27 | NA | TRBD1 | TGTGCCAGCAGCCGGGACAGATTCACAGATACGCAGTATTTT | CASSRDRFTDTQYF
TRBJ1-1 | TRBV10-1 | once | NA | TGCGCCAGCAGCCCTACAGGATTCACTGAAGCTTTCTTT | CASSPTGFTEAFF
TRBJ2-5 | TRBV28 | NA | TRBD2 | TGTGCCAGCAGTTTTATAGCGGGAGGGCACGGGACCCAGTACTTC | CASSFIAGGHGTQYF
TRBJ2-1 | TRBV7-3 | few | NA | TGTGCCAGCAGCTCCGGGGGAGTCGGGGAGCAGTTCTTC | CASSSGGVGEQFF
TRBJ1-3 | TRBV2 | NA | NA | TGTGCCAGCAGTGAACAGGGGACTGGAAACACCATATATTTT | CASSEQGTGNTIYF
TRBJ1-2 | TRBV21-1 | NA | NA | TGTGCCAGCAGCAAAGCGGGACAGGGAGATGGCTACACCTTC | CASSKAGQGDGYTF
TRBJ1-5 | TRBV15 | NA | NA | TGTGCCACCAGCAGCGTCTGGACAAAGCCCCAGCATTTT | CATSSVWTKPQHF
TRBJ2-7 | TRBV10-1 | NA | NA | TGCGCCAGCAGTGAGGGGTGGCCTACTAACGAGCAGTACTTC | CASSEGWPTNEQYF
TRBJ2-1 | TRBV14 | NA | TRBD2 | TGTGCCAGCAGGGCAGCTAGCGGGAGTGGGGGAAAGCAGTTCTTC | CASRAASGSGGKQFF
TRBJ2-5 | TRBV27 | NA | TRBD1 | TGTGCCAGCAGTTTCGGGACAGGGGTAGAGACCCAGTACTTC | CASSFGTGVETQYF
TRBJ2-1 | TRBV11-3 | NA | TRBD2 | TGTGCCAGCAGCACCGGACTAGCGTCCAATGAGCAGTTCTTC | CASSTGLASNEQFF
TRBJ2-6 | TRBV18 | once | NA | TGTGCCAGCTCGCCAGATCCCTACTCTGGGGCCAACGTCCTGACTTTC | CASSPDPYSGANVLTF
TRBJ1-5 | TRBV11-2 | NA | NA | TGTGCCAGCAGCGTAACCGGGACATCTGATCAGCCCCAGCATTTT | CASSVTGTSDQPQHF
TRBJ2-3 | TRBV10-3 | NA | NA | TGTGCCATCAGTGTAGGTAGCCATAGCACAGATACGCAGTATTTT | CAISVGSHSTDTQYF
TRBJ2-1 | TRBV4-3 | NA | TRBD2 | TGCGCCAGCAGCCAAGAGGCGAGCGGGAGAGTCGGCAATGAGCAGTTCTTC | CASSQEASGRVGNEQFF
TRBJ2-5 | TRBV18 | few | TRBD2 | TGTGCCAGCTCACCGAGAGGAGCGGGAGGCCAAGAGACCCAGTACTTC | CASSPRGAGGQETQYF
TRBJ1-5 | TRBV7-7 | once | NA | TGTGCCAGCAGACAGGCGAGCAATCAGCCCCAGCATTTT | CASRQASNQPQHF